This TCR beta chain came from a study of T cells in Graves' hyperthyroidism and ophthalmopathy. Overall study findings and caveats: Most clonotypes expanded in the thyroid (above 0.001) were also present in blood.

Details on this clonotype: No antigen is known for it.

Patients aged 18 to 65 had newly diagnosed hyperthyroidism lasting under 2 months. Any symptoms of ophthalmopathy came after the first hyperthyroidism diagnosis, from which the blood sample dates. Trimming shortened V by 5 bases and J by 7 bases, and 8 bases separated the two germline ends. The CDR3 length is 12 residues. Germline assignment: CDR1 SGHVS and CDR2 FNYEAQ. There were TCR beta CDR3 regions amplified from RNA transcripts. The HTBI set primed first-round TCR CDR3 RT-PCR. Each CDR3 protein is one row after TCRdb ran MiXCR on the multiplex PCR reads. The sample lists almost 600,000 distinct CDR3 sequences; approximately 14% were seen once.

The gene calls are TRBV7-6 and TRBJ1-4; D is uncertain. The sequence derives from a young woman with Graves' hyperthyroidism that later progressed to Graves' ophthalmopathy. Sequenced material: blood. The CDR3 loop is CASSPNGEKLFF. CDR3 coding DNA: TGTGCCAGCAGCCCCAATGGTGAAAAACTGTTTTTT.